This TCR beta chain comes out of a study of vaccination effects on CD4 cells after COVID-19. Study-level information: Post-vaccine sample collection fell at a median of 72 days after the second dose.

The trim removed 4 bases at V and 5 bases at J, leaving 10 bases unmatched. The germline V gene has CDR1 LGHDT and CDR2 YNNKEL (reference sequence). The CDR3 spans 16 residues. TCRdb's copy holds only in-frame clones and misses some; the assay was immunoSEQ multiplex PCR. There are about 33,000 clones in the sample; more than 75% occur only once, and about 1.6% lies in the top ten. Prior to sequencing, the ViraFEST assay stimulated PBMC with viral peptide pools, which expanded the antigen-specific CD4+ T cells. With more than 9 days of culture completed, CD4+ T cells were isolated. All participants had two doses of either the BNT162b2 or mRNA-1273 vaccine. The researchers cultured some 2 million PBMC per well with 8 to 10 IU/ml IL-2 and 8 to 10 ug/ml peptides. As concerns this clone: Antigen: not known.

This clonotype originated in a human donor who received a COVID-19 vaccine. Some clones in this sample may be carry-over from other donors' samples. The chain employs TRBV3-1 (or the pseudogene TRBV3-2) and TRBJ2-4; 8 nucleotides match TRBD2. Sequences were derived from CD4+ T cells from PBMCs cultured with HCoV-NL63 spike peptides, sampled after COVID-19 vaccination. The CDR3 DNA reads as TGTGCCAGCAGCCCTACCCGGGGGGGTGGCGAAAACATTCAGTACTTC. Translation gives CASSPTRGGGENIQYF.